The 29 T cell receptor beta chains presented below share a single source sample, sequenced in a study of blood T cells in healthy people across ages (dated by TCRdb to about 2015). The library relied on 5' RACE. Sequencing took place on an Illumina HiSeq 2500. A second PCR of roughly 7 to 11 cycles was performed with a sample-barcoded 5' primer and a J-beta primer mix. TCRdb redid the processing of the public reads, applying fastp at Q25 and MiXCR, and retained in-frame beta chains. Duplicate CDR3 protein sequences are folded into a single record with the most common DNA and genes. The sample includes about 1.4 million distinct CDR3 sequences, with around 55% observed a single time. The ten largest clones take up roughly 7% of the sample. Sequenced sample: blood. The receptors derive from a man between 18 and 35 years old in good health.

The V call is TRBV18, the J call TRBJ2-7; D not certain. With the DNA end fitting TRBJ2-5 better, the J assignment may be wrong. The CDR3 spans 13 residues. Germline lookup yields CDR1 KGHSH and CDR2 LQKENI. CDR3 sequence: CASSPISDGTQYF. CDR3 sequence (DNA): TGTGCCAGCTCACCCATCTCGGACGGGACCCAGTACTTC.

This clonotype was seen a handful of times. This sequence joins TRBV6-2 or TRBV6-3 and TRBJ2-5, with D possibly being TRBD1 or TRBD2 (6 bases each). With 6 bases removed from V and 11 bases from J, the gap between germline ends came to 22 bases. The CDR3 loop spans 14 amino acids. CDR1 MNHEY and CDR2 SVGEGT come from the germline V gene. CDR3 in DNA: TGTGCCAGCAGCATTGCAGGGGAGGTCTGGAAGCAGTACTTC. Its protein product is CASSIAGEVWKQYF.

DNA of the CDR3: TGTGCCAGCAGCGTCCATGGGGAGGCCATATATTTT. Its translation: CASSVHGEAIYF. This chain uses TRBV9 with TRBJ1-3; D gene ambiguous. The germline V gene encodes CDR1 SGDLS and CDR2 YYNGEE. The CDR3 has 12 residues. Deletions cut 2 bases from V and 11 bases from J, with 11 bases between.

This clonotype was observed a few times. J is TRBJ2-3 and V is TRBV7-2, with D maybe TRBD2 (5 bases). The CDR3 sequence is 14 residues long. Germline CDR1 and CDR2: SGHTA and FQGNSA. Trimming cost V 5 bases and J 0 bases, with 9 bases left between them. The CDR3 nucleotides read TGTGCCAGCAGCATACTAGGGAGCACAGATACGCAGTATTTT. Translation: CASSILGSTDTQYF. Supplemented by reference TRBV7-2 and TRBJ2-3, the full variable domain reads GAGVSQSPSNKVTEKGKDVELRCDPISGHTALYWYRQSLGQGLEFLIYFQGNSAPDKSGLPSDRFSAERTGGSVSTLTIQRTQQEDSAVYLCASSILGSTDTQYFGPGTRLTVL.

There are a few counts of this clonotype. This sequence joins TRBV4-3 and TRBJ2-3; maybe TRBD1 (5 bases). V was trimmed by 0 bases and J by 8 bases, leaving 9 bases between them. The CDR3 is 13 residues long. Germline CDR1 LGHNA, CDR2 YSLEER. CDR3 region: CASSQDEQATQYF. CDR3 sequence (DNA): TGCGCCAGCAGCCAAGATGAACAGGCTACGCAGTATTTT.

The chain employs TRBV20-1 and TRBJ2-1; 9 positions match TRBD2. The V segment lost 0 bases and the J segment 1 base; nucleotides outside the gene matches: 4. CDR3 length: 16 residues. Germline CDR1 and CDR2: DFQATT and SNEGSKA (reference sequence). The CDR3 loop is CSARDSGRTSYNEQFF. In DNA form, the CDR3 reads TGCAGTGCTAGAGATAGCGGGAGAACTTCCTACAATGAGCAGTTCTTC.

J is TRBJ2-1 and V is TRBV27; D is uncertain. The CDR3 consists of 13 residues. The V end was cut by 5 bases, the J end by 9 bases, with 14 bases between. Germline V gene data show CDR1 as MNHEY and CDR2 as SMNVEV (reference sequence). The CDR3 DNA follows: TGTGCCAGCAGTATAGACTTGGGATTTGAGCAGTTCTTC. Translating gives CASSIDLGFEQFF.

The CDR3 DNA sequence: TGTGCCCATTCCTCGGGGAGCTCCTACGAGCAGTACTTC. It is translated as CAHSSGSSYEQYF. The genes are TRBV28 and TRBJ2-7, with D perhaps TRBD2 (5 bases). The CDR3 has 13 residues. Trimming removed 11 bases at V and 0 bases at J, with 14 bases between. From germline, CDR1 is MDHEN and CDR2 SYDVKM.

The chain employs TRBV11-2 and TRBJ1-1; no firm D call. The ends were cut back, 0 bases at V and 9 bases at J, with 2 bases in the middle. Germline V lookup: CDR1 SGHAT, CDR2 FQNNGV. This CDR3 is 10 amino acids long. CDR3 sequence: CASSLDKAFF. In DNA form, the CDR3 reads TGTGCCAGCAGCTTAGATAAAGCTTTCTTT. Full variable domain (missing parts from reference TRBV11-2 and TRBJ1-1): EAGVAQSPRYKIIEKRQSVAFWCNPISGHATLYWYQQILGQGPKLLIQFQNNGVVDDSQLPKDRFSAERLKGVDSTLKIQPAKLEDSAVYLCASSLDKAFFGQGTRLTVV.

CDR3 nucleotides: TGTGCCAGCAGTTGGGCTGAGCGGGGGACCTTAGAGACCCAGTACTTC. It specifies CASSWAERGTLETQYF. The chain is built from TRBV12-3 or TRBV12-4 and TRBJ2-4; 8 nucleotides align to TRBD2. The J call may not be correct, given that the DNA end is closer to TRBJ2-5. The CDR3 spans 16 residues.

V usage is TRBV7-2 and J usage is TRBJ2-7, with 10 positions matching TRBD2. Per germline, CDR1 SGHTA and CDR2 FQGNSA. CDR3 size: 14 residues. V trimming: 7 bases; J trimming: 5 bases; junction bases outside the gene matches: 8. This chain's CDR3 is CASTFSGGAHEQYF. The CDR3 DNA follows: TGTGCCAGCACCTTCAGCGGGGGGGCCCACGAGCAGTACTTC.

The J gene is TRBJ2-7, the V gene TRBV20-1; 7 nucleotides line up with TRBD2. The CDR3 covers 13 residues. The V gene end was trimmed by 8 bases and the J gene end by 4 bases; junction bases not matched to a gene: 11. Germline values: CDR1 DFQATT, CDR2 SNEGSKA (reference sequence). This chain's CDR3 is CSTLGRAGYEQYF. The CDR3 DNA sequence: TGCAGTACCCTAGGGAGGGCCGGATACGAGCAGTACTTC.

This clonotype was detected only once. The chain recombines TRBV20-1 with TRBJ1-2; 9 positions match TRBD1. V was clipped by 7 bases and J by 7 bases; unmatched bases: 4. CDR3 length: 11 amino acids. The germline CDR1 and CDR2 sequences are DFQATT and SNEGSKA (reference sequence). CDR3 sequence: CSGTGDGGYTF. The DNA for the CDR3 is TGCAGTGGGACAGGGGACGGTGGCTACACCTTC.

This sequence joins TRBV7-9 and TRBJ2-1, with a tentative D call TRBD2 (6 bases). The V gene lost 5 bases and the J gene lost 10 bases, with 18 bases spanning the gap. Germline CDR1 SEHNR, CDR2 FQNEAQ (reference sequence). CDR3 length equals 14 residues. In nucleotides, the CDR3 is TGTGCCAGCAGCCGTCCAACTAGCTGGTACGAGCAGTTCTTC. Its translation: CASSRPTSWYEQFF.

The chain employs TRBV2 and TRBJ2-1, with 10 bases matching TRBD2. The V gene's germline CDR1 is SNHLY and CDR2 FYNNEI. The CDR3 consists of 18 residues. Losses at the gene ends were 2 bases for V and 0 bases for J; bases not matched to a gene: 7. CDR3 loop: CASSERLAGALSYNEQFF. The CDR3 region has the DNA TGTGCCAGCAGTGAAAGGCTAGCGGGGGCCCTCTCCTACAATGAGCAGTTCTTC.

The rearrangement links TRBV2 to TRBJ1-1, with no clear D. The CDR3 runs 11 residues. Germline V CDR1 and CDR2: SNHLY, FYNNEI. Trimming shortened V by 6 bases and J by 6 bases, and 8 bases separated the two germline ends. CDR3 nucleotides: TGTGCCAGCAGGTCGACTGCTGAAGCTTTCTTT. Protein product: CASRSTAEAFF.

This chain uses TRBV27 with TRBJ1-2; 10 nucleotides align to TRBD1. CDR1 and CDR2 from the germline V gene are MNHEY and SMNVEV (reference sequence). The CDR3 has 17 residues. The V segment lost 5 bases and the J segment 2 bases; nucleotides outside the gene matches: 11. The CDR3 is CASSPISDRGRNYGYTF. The CDR3, as DNA: TGTGCCAGCAGTCCAATAAGCGACAGGGGGCGGAACTATGGCTACACCTTC.

The rearrangement uses TRBV12-3 or TRBV12-4 and TRBJ2-7; TRBD1 matches at 7 bases. The CDR3 runs to 15 residues. The V gene end was trimmed by 5 bases and the J gene end by 3 bases; junction bases not matched to a gene: 10. The CDR3 is CASSLTRDSDYEQYF. The CDR3 region has the DNA TGTGCCAGCAGTCTAACCCGGGACAGCGACTACGAGCAGTACTTC.

The chain employs TRBV2 and TRBJ2-3; D might be TRBD1 or TRBD2, each matching 6 bases. The CDR3 is 17 amino acids. Germline loops: CDR1 SNHLY, CDR2 FYNNEI. Trimming shortened V by 6 bases and J by 3 bases, and 22 bases separated the two germline ends. The CDR3 DNA follows: TGTGCCAGCAGCGGGGGCCCGAGGGGGACCCGTACAGATACGCAGTATTTT. Translating gives CASSGGPRGTRTDTQYF. Full variable domain (remainder filled in from reference TRBV2 and TRBJ2-3): EPEVTQTPSHQVTQMGQEVILRCVPISNHLYFYWYRQILGQKVEFLVSFYNNEISEKSEIFDDQFSVERPDGSNFTLKIRSTKLEDSAMYFCASSGGPRGTRTDTQYFGPGTRLTVL.

A few counts support this clonotype. The chain couples TRBV29-1 to TRBJ1-2; 7 bases align to TRBD1. From germline, CDR1 is SQVTM and CDR2 ANQGSEA. The V gene end was trimmed by 7 bases and the J gene end by 4 bases; junction bases not matched to a gene: 6. The CDR3 is made up of 12 amino acids. The chain's CDR3 is CSAQDRSYGYTF. In nucleotides, the CDR3 is TGCAGCGCCCAGGACAGGAGCTATGGCTACACCTTC.

This sequence joins TRBV5-1 and TRBJ2-5; a possible D gene is TRBD1 (6 bases). The CDR3 is 14 amino acids. Germline V gives CDR1 SGHRS, CDR2 YFSETQ. Trimming took 3 bases from V and 5 from J, leaving 14 bases between them. In nucleotides, the CDR3 is TGCGCCAGCAGCTCACCCGGGACATTGGAGACCCAGTACTTC. Translating it yields CASSSPGTLETQYF.

The sample holds one count of this clonotype. The junction departs from the called germline gene at one end, perhaps through a read error. The V and J genes are TRBV4-3 and TRBJ2-6, with D tentatively TRBD1 or TRBD2 (5 bases each). Germline V CDR1 and CDR2: LGHNA, YSLEER. This CDR3 comprises 16 residues. CDR3 loop: CASSQDRSIGASVLTF. In DNA, the CDR3 is TGCGCCAGCAGCCAAGATAGGTCGATCGGGGCCAGCGTCCTGACTTTC.

J is TRBJ2-1 and V is TRBV5-4, with 10 bases matching TRBD2. From germline, CDR1 is SGHNT and CDR2 YYREEE (reference sequence). The CDR3 covers 16 residues. The V gene end was trimmed by 3 bases and the J gene end by 8 bases; junction bases not matched to a gene: 11. The CDR3 DNA reads as TGTGCCAGCAGCTGGAGACTAGCGGGTATAGGCGATGAGCAGTTCTTC. Translating it yields CASSWRLAGIGDEQFF.

This clonotype appeared a few times. The chain uses TRBV6-6 and TRBJ2-3; perhaps TRBD2 as D (5 bases). Germline CDR1 reads MNHNY; CDR2 reads SVGAGI (reference sequence). Deletions cut 5 bases from V and 11 bases from J, with 14 bases between. This CDR3 contains 12 residues. The CDR3 reads CASSPDWGRQYF. The CDR3 nucleotides are TGTGCCAGCAGTCCGGACTGGGGTAGGCAGTATTTT.

This clonotype turned up a few times. The chain links TRBV24-1 to TRBJ2-3; 10 positions agree with TRBD1. With 1 base clipped from V and 4 bases from J, the junction kept 1 base outside the gene matches. The CDR3 contains 15 residues. The germline V gene encodes CDR1 KGHDR and CDR2 SFDVKD. For the CDR3, the DNA is TGTGCCACCAGTGATTTAGGACAGGGGGCAGATACGCAGTATTTT. It yields the protein CATSDLGQGADTQYF.

The J gene is TRBJ1-2, the V gene TRBV12-5; 9 bases agree with TRBD1. The CDR3 loop spans 15 amino acids. Trimming cost V 6 bases and J 2 bases; bases outside gene matches: 7. In germline, CDR1 is LGHNT, CDR2 FRNRAP. CDR3 DNA sequence: TGTGCTAGTGGGAAATCCGGGACAGGGAACTATGGCTACACCTTC. Amino acids: CASGKSGTGNYGYTF.

The gene calls are TRBV3-1 and TRBJ2-7, with D uncertain. Germline values: CDR1 LGHDT, CDR2 YNNKEL (reference sequence). The CDR3 spans 15 residues. Trimming took 0 bases from V and 0 from J, leaving 9 bases between them. The CDR3 here is CASSQDPGDSYEQYF. CDR3 nucleotides: TGTGCCAGCAGCCAAGATCCTGGGGACTCCTACGAGCAGTACTTC.

The CDR3 region has the DNA TGTGCCAGCAGCTTGACCGGGACGGGCAATGAGCAGTTCTTC. Translated: CASSLTGTGNEQFF. The V call is TRBV11-2, the J call TRBJ2-1; the D gene could be TRBD1 or TRBD2 (5 bases each). Trimming took 3 bases from V and 6 from J, leaving 12 bases between them. The CDR3 length is 14 residues. Germline values: CDR1 SGHAT, CDR2 FQNNGV. Full variable domain (rest looked up from reference TRBV11-2 and TRBJ2-1): EAGVAQSPRYKIIEKRQSVAFWCNPISGHATLYWYQQILGQGPKLLIQFQNNGVVDDSQLPKDRFSAERLKGVDSTLKIQPAKLEDSAVYLCASSLTGTGNEQFFGPGTRLTVL.

The chain combines TRBV27 with TRBJ2-3; TRBD2 aligns across 9 bases. Trimming at V came to 1 base and at J to 6 bases, leaving 14 bases not matched to a gene. Germline values: CDR1 MNHEY, CDR2 SMNVEV (reference sequence). The CDR3 totals 18 residues. In DNA, the CDR3 is TGTGCCAGCAGTTTATTGGCCTTAGGCGGGGGGGTTTCGGATACGCAGTATTTT. It codes for CASSLLALGGGVSDTQYF.